The 23 T cell receptor beta chains below were found in one sample sequenced in a study of Ad26.COV2.S vaccination and SARS-CoV-2 variants. Stated treatment: some 19 received Ad26.COV2.S at low or high dose, single or two shots; about 5 received placebo; per-sample allocation not given. Material that was analyzed had been drawn on day 63 after the first vaccine or placebo injection. Measured with immunoSEQ multiplex PCR; TCRdb has only the in-frame clones, and not every one. This table has roughly 350,000 clones, about nine tenths appearing once. Here the sequenced sample was peripheral blood, taken in a trial of Ad26.COV2.S vaccine versus placebo. Receptor source: a person aged 18-65 years who received the Ad26.COV2.S COVID-19 vaccine or a placebo.

This chain joins TRBV30 and TRBJ1-6; 8 bases align to TRBD1. Losses at the gene ends were 2 bases for V and 10 bases for J; bases not matched to a gene: 7. The CDR3 spans 14 residues. The germline V gene has CDR1 GTSNPN and CDR2 SVGIG (reference sequence). The CDR3 nucleotides are TGTGCCTGGAGTATGACAGGGGTTCGCTCACCCCTCCACTTT. Protein product: CAWSMTGVRSPLHF.

This chain joins TRBV20-1 and TRBJ2-1, with TRBD2 matching over 7 bases. CDR1 and CDR2 (germline): DFQATT, SNEGSKA (reference sequence). The CDR3 is 16 residues long. Trimming took 3 bases from V and 0 from J; bases not matched to a gene: 8. CDR3 region: CSASGTSADSYNEQFF. The DNA of the CDR3 is TGCAGTGCTAGTGGTACTAGCGCCGACTCCTACAATGAGCAGTTCTTC.

This chain joins TRBV2 and TRBJ2-7; 7 bases are a match to TRBD1. Germline V gene sequence: CDR1 SNHLY, CDR2 FYNNEI. This CDR3 has 15 residues. Trimming at V came to 5 bases and at J to 1 base, leaving 8 bases not matched to a gene. CDR3 sequence (DNA): TGTGCCAGCAGTAATCCGGGACAGAAATCCTACGAGCAGTACTTC. The encoded protein is CASSNPGQKSYEQYF.

Here the CDR3 reads CASSQALQGNNEKLFF. The CDR3 DNA reads as TGTGCCAGCAGCCAAGCATTACAGGGGAATAATGAAAAACTGTTTTTT. The rearrangement uses TRBV5-6 and TRBJ1-4, with 7 bases that match TRBD1. There are 16 residues in the CDR3. Trimming at V came to 4 bases and at J to 4 bases, leaving 10 bases not matched to a gene. Germline loops: CDR1 SGHDT, CDR2 YYEEEE.

The chain links TRBV7-3 to TRBJ2-1, with 7 bases identical to TRBD2. There are 16 residues in the CDR3. The J segment lost 0 bases and the V segment lost 6 bases, leaving 8 bases of the junction unmatched. CDR1 and CDR2 (germline): SGHTA, FQGTGA. Here the CDR3 DNA reads TGTGCCAGCAGTGTAGAGGGAGGGCCCTCCTACAATGAGCAGTTCTTC. Its translation is CASSVEGGPSYNEQFF. The whole variable domain, remainder taken from reference TRBV7-3 and TRBJ2-1, is GAGVSQTPSNKVTEKGKYVELRCDPISGHTALYWYRQSLGQGPEFLIYFQGTGAADDSGLPNDRFFAVRPEGSVSTLKIQRTERGDSAVYLCASSVEGGPSYNEQFFGPGTRLTVL.

The DNA of the CDR3 is TGTGCCAGTAGTGTACAGGGGGGCGCTTTGGCTAGCAATCAGCCCCAGCATTTT. It is translated as CASSVQGGALASNQPQHF. The chain couples TRBV19 to TRBJ1-5, with 8 bases fitting TRBD1. The CDR3 sequence is 18 residues long. V lost 5 bases to trimming and J lost 0 bases; unmatched junction nucleotides: 12. The germline CDR1 and CDR2 sequences are LNHDA and SQIVND (reference sequence).

This chain joins TRBV6-2 or TRBV6-3 and TRBJ2-3; possibly TRBD1 for D (5 bases). V was trimmed by 5 bases and J by 0 bases, leaving 15 bases between them. Germline values: CDR1 MNHEY, CDR2 SVGEGT. This CDR3 is 16 amino acids long. CDR3 nucleotide sequence: TGTGCCAGCAGTAGATCTCCAGGGATAAGCACAGATACGCAGTATTTT. The encoded protein is CASSRSPGISTDTQYF.

The V and J genes are TRBV19 and TRBJ2-7; TRBD1 matches 7 bases. The CDR3 sequence is 11 residues long. V was pared by 6 bases and J by 10 bases, with 6 bases of the junction left unmatched. Germline V lookup: CDR1 LNHDA, CDR2 SQIVND (reference sequence). CDR3 bases: TGTGCCAGTAGCACCGACAGGGCCCAGTACTTC. It translates to CASSTDRAQYF.

V gene TRBV19 combines with J gene TRBJ2-6; D possibly corresponds to TRBD2 (6 bases). The CDR3 extends over 16 amino acids. Looked up from germline, CDR1 is LNHDA and CDR2 is SQIVND (reference sequence). Trimming cost V 3 bases and J 5 bases, with 14 bases left between them. Here the CDR3 reads CASSIGKAGRANVLTF. The CDR3, as DNA: TGTGCCAGTAGTATCGGGAAGGCGGGAAGGGCCAACGTCCTGACTTTC.

In this sample, this clone turned up once. J is TRBJ2-7 and V is TRBV19; D gene unclear. In germline, CDR1 is LNHDA, CDR2 SQIVND (reference sequence). There are 13 residues in the CDR3. V was trimmed by 6 bases and J by 3 bases, leaving 12 bases between them. CDR3 nucleotide sequence: TGTGCCAGTAGCCCCCGGGCCGGCTACGAGCAGTACTTC. Translated, it gives CASSPRAGYEQYF.

V is TRBV6-5 and J is TRBJ2-7; possibly TRBD1 or TRBD2 for D (5 bases each). There are 14 residues in the CDR3. CDR1 and CDR2 from the germline V gene are MNHEY and SVGAGI. The V end lost 6 bases, the J end lost 2 bases, and 14 bases lay between the germline ends. CDR3 bases: TGTGCCAGCAGACCCCGGGACGGTCCCTACGAGCAGTACTTC. This gives the protein CASRPRDGPYEQYF.

This sequence joins TRBV5-6 and TRBJ2-2; TRBD1 is a possible D gene (5 bases). CDR3 length: 18 residues. V dropped 4 bases and J dropped 2 bases, with 21 bases sitting between them. Germline CDR1 is SGHDT and CDR2 is YYEEEE. The CDR3 DNA follows: TGTGCCAGCAGCACCTATAGCCCCAGGGCCTTCAACACCGGGGAGCTGTTTTTT. This codes for CASSTYSPRAFNTGELFF.

The V gene is TRBV7-9, the J gene TRBJ2-5, with 9 bases that match TRBD2. CDR3 length: 14 amino acids. Germline loops: CDR1 SEHNR, CDR2 FQNEAQ (reference sequence). The junction had 4 bases not matched to a gene; V was cut back by 3 bases and J by 5 bases. The CDR3 nucleotides read TGTGCCAGCAGCTTTGCGGGGGGGATCGAGACCCAGTACTTC. This encodes CASSFAGGIETQYF.

The V gene is TRBV7-3, the J gene TRBJ2-2, with TRBD1 matching over 7 bases. The length of the CDR3 is 14 residues. Unmatched junction bases numbered 8, after V lost 7 bases and J lost 6 bases. Germline values: CDR1 SGHTA, CDR2 FQGTGA. Written as DNA, the CDR3 is TGTGCCAGCACACCAGGGGGTAATTCCGGGGAGCTGTTTTTT. Translating gives CASTPGGNSGELFF.

In its sample, this clone was seen once. The genes are TRBV6-6 and TRBJ2-3, with 7 nucleotides matching TRBD2. Per germline, CDR1 MNHNY and CDR2 SVGAGI (reference sequence). The CDR3 totals 15 residues. V was clipped by 6 bases and J by 3 bases; unmatched bases: 9. CDR3 nucleotides: TGTGCCAGCAGGCTCCCGGGAGGATCAACAGATACGCAGTATTTT. This encodes CASRLPGGSTDTQYF.

V is TRBV2 and J is TRBJ2-6, with D tentatively TRBD1 (5 bases). This CDR3 is 15 amino acids long. V lost 3 bases, J lost 2 bases, and 8 bases lay in between. Germline V gene data show CDR1 as SNHLY and CDR2 as FYNNEI. In DNA form, the CDR3 reads TGTGCCAGCAGTGATAGCAGGGCTGGGGCCAACGTCCTGACTTTC. Amino acid sequence: CASSDSRAGANVLTF.

For the CDR3, the DNA is TGTGCCAGTAGTACGAGGACAGGAGCCACCACTGAAGCTTTCTTT. Protein sequence: CASSTRTGATTEAFF. V gene TRBV19 combines with J gene TRBJ1-1; TRBD1 agrees at 7 bases. Germline V gene lookup returns CDR1 LNHDA and CDR2 SQIVND (reference sequence). The CDR3 spans 15 residues. After removal of 4 bases from V and 4 bases from J, the junction contained 9 bases not matched to a gene.

The chain's CDR3 is CASSYAPYAYTQYF. Here the CDR3 DNA reads TGTGCCAGCAGTTACGCCCCTTACGCGTATACGCAGTATTTT. V is TRBV6-2 or TRBV6-3 and J is TRBJ2-3; D is undetermined. Germline assignment: CDR1 MNHEY and CDR2 SVGEGT. The V gene lost 2 bases and the J gene lost 7 bases, with 13 bases spanning the gap. This CDR3 is built from 14 residues.

This clone showed up many times. This sequence joins TRBV11-2 and TRBJ1-2, with D uncertain. This CDR3 region has 12 residues. Trimming pared 4 bases from V and 3 bases from J, leaving 6 bases between. Germline V gives CDR1 SGHAT, CDR2 FQNNGV. The CDR3 is CASSYPDYGYTF. The CDR3 nucleotides are TGTGCCAGCAGCTATCCCGACTATGGCTACACCTTC. Supplemented by reference TRBV11-2 and TRBJ1-2, the full variable domain reads EAGVAQSPRYKIIEKRQSVAFWCNPISGHATLYWYQQILGQGPKLLIQFQNNGVVDDSQLPKDRFSAERLKGVDSTLKIQPAKLEDSAVYLCASSYPDYGYTFGSGTRLTVV.

This sequence joins TRBV27 and TRBJ2-1; tentatively, D is TRBD2 (6 bases). The CDR3 contains 16 residues. Germline V gene lookup returns CDR1 MNHEY and CDR2 SMNVEV (reference sequence). Trimming took 7 bases from V and 6 from J, leaving 22 bases between them. This CDR3 reads CASKEPRGPRFNEQFF. In DNA form, the CDR3 reads TGTGCCAGCAAGGAACCGCGGGGCCCGAGGTTCAATGAGCAGTTCTTC.

This sequence joins TRBV9 and TRBJ1-6; 7 positions agree with TRBD1. The germline gives CDR1 SGDLS, CDR2 YYNGEE. The CDR3 contains 15 residues. J lost 9 bases, V lost 0 bases, and 6 bases had no gene match. CDR3: CASSVVAGGSSPLHF. The CDR3 bases are TGTGCCAGCAGCGTAGTAGCAGGGGGAAGTTCACCCCTCCACTTT.

This chain joins TRBV11-2 and TRBJ2-1; TRBD1 agrees at 10 bases. CDR1 is SGHAT and CDR2 is FQNNGV in the germline V gene. V was clipped by 1 base and J by 6 bases; unmatched bases: 15. CDR3 size: 19 residues. The CDR3 DNA is TGTGCCAGCAGCTTAGGGGTTGGGCCCGGGACAGGGGCTTCCAATGAGCAGTTCTTC. It codes for CASSLGVGPGTGASNEQFF.

The V call is TRBV5-1, the J call TRBJ2-1; tentative D call: TRBD2 (6 bases). There are 16 residues in the CDR3. Trimming took 2 bases from V and 0 from J, leaving 12 bases between them. Germline CDR1 SGHRS, CDR2 YFSETQ. CDR3 protein: CASSFGGISSYNEQFF. CDR3 in DNA: TGCGCCAGCAGCTTTGGGGGGATTAGCTCCTACAATGAGCAGTTCTTC.